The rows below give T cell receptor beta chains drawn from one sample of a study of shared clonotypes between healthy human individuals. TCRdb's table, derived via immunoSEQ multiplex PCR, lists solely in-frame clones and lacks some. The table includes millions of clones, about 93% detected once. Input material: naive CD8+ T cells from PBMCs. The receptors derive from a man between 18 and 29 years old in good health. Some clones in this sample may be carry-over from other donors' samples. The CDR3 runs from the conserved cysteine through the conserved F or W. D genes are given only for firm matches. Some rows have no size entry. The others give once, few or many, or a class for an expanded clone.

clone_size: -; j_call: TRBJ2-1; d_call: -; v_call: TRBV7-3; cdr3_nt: TGTGCCAGCAGCTCCGGACATGAGCAGTTCTTC; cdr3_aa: CASSSGHEQFF
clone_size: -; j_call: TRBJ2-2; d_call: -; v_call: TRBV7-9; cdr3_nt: TGTGCCAGCAGCTTAGCGAGTACTACAGGGCGAAGGAACACCGGGGAGCTGTTTTTT; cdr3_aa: CASSLASTTGRRNTGELFF
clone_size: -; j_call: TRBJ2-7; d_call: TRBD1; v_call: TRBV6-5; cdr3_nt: TGTGCCAGCAGTTACAGTAGGACAGGGACCTACGAGCAGTACTTC; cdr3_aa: CASSYSRTGTYEQYF
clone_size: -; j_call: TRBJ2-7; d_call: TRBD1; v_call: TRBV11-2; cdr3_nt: TGTGCCAGCAGCCCCCTTATGGCAGGGGGCTACGAGCAGTACTTC; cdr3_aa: CASSPLMAGGYEQYF
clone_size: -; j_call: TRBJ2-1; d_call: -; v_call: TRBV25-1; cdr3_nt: TGTGCCAGCAGTGTAGGGCGTATTTACAATGAGCAGTTCTTC; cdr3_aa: CASSVGRIYNEQFF
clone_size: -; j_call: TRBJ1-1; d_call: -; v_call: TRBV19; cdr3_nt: TGTGCCAGTAGTATTGGTGGGAGCACTGAAGCTTTCTTT; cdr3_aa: CASSIGGSTEAFF
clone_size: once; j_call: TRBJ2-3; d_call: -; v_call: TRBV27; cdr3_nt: TGTGCCAGCAGTTTCGTAGGGAGCAACACAGATACGCAGTATTTT; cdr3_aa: CASSFVGSNTDTQYF
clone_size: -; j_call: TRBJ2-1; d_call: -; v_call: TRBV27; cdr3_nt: TGTGCCAGCAGTCCAGGGGGGGCAGGTGAGCAGTTCTTC; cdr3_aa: CASSPGGAGEQFF
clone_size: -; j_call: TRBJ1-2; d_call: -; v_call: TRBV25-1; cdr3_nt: TGTGCCAGCAGCGGACCGCCTAGCTATGGCTACACCTTC; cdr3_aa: CASSGPPSYGYTF
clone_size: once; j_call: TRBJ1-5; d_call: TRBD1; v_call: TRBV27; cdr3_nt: TGTGCCAGCAGTCCAAACCAGGGGGCGCTGGAGCCCCAGCATTTT; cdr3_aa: CASSPNQGALEPQHF